One sample yielded the 20 T cell receptor beta chains listed below, sequenced in a study of tumor-infiltrating lymphocytes in primary liver carcinoma. The input was about 500 ng total RNA; TCR beta cDNA was made from it with a constant-region primer. Slightly modified ARM-PCR with three nested multiplex PCR rounds yielded TCR beta libraries. Investigators reported that the first two PCR rounds, at 10 cycles each, used TRBV1-TRBV30 forward primers with a C-beta reverse primer. TCRdb reprocessed the multiplex PCR reads via MiXCR and lists one record per CDR3 protein. The data show about 190,000 distinct CDR3 sequences, with around four fifths seen just once and less than 20% held by the top ten. The approximately 17-34 mg bulk tissue piece was not sorted before simultaneous RNA and DNA extraction. The sequencing sample was made of tumor tissue from primary liver carcinoma. These receptors originate from a middle-aged man with primary liver carcinoma and hepatitis B virus infection.

In regard to this clonotype: A read error may be the cause here, since a much bigger clone is one base away. The chain couples TRBV28 to TRBJ2-5; D is perhaps TRBD2 (6 bases). Germline CDR1 reads MDHEN; CDR2 reads SYDVKM. V was cut by 10 bases and J by 1 base, with 16 bases left in between. The CDR3 runs to 14 residues. The CDR3 bases are TGTGCCACCCAAGCGGAGGGAGGCCAAGAGACCCAGTACTTC. Encoded protein: CATQAEGGQETQYF.

With respect to this clonotype: This CDR3 fails to terminate in the conserved phenylalanine or tryptophan, so it likely reflects a read error. Because the CDR3's place on the DNA is in doubt, the DNA is left out and the CDR3 is given as listed by TCRdb. The rearrangement links TRBV4-3 to TRBJ1-2; the table assigns TRBD1, which was not confirmed against the DNA. The CDR3 sequence runs 14 residues, both termini included. The germline V gene has CDR1 LGHNA and CDR2 YSLEER. This chain's CDR3 is CASSEDWPGPGFTL.

Concerning this clonotype: Likely a read error: the CDR3 ends without its conserved phenylalanine or tryptophan. CDR3 protein: CASSPGLAEYNEQFS. The DNA for the CDR3 is TGTGCCAGCAGTCCCGGACTAGCGGAATACAATGAGCAGTTCTCC. V gene TRBV5-4 combines with J gene TRBJ2-1; 10 positions match TRBD2. This CDR3 is built from 15 residues. V lost 5 bases to trimming and J lost 4 bases; unmatched junction nucleotides: 6. CDR1 is SGHNT, CDR2 YYREEE, per germline (reference sequence).

As regards this clonotype: This may arise from a read error, as a much more abundant clone is one base away. The V call is TRBV28, the J call TRBJ2-7; D is perhaps TRBD1 (5 bases). The ends were cut back, 5 bases at V and 2 bases at J, with 19 bases in the middle. Looked up from germline, CDR1 is MDHEN and CDR2 is SYDVKM. This CDR3 region has 16 residues. Here the CDR3 DNA reads TGTGCCAGCAGTCCGATTCGGACACTTAAGGCCTACGAGCAGTACTTC. Translated: CASSPIRTLKAYEQYF.

To note about this clonotype: Germline and junction disagree at one end, which may indicate a read error. CDR3 amino acids: CSVVSGTRWETQYF. Here the CDR3 DNA reads TGCAGTGTTGTGTCTGGGACCAGATGGGAGACCCAGTACTTC. The chain uses TRBV29-1 and TRBJ2-5; D may match TRBD1 or TRBD2 (5 bases each). This CDR3 is built from 14 residues. Looked up from germline, CDR1 is SQVTM and CDR2 is ANQGSEA. Drawing the rest from reference TRBV29-1 and TRBJ2-5, the complete variable domain is SAVISQKPSRDICQRGTSLTIQCQVDSQVTMMFWYRQQPGQSLTLIATANQGSEATYESGFVIDKFPISRPNLTFSTLTVSNMSPEDSSIYLCSVVSGTRWETQYFGPGTRLLVL.

This chain connects TRBV4-2 to TRBJ2-5, with 8 bases matching TRBD2. The germline CDR1 and CDR2 sequences are LGHNA and YNFKEQ. The V and J ends lost 3 bases and 5 bases, in that order; junction bases with no gene match: 8. The CDR3 covers 15 residues. DNA of the CDR3: TGTGCCAGCAGCCATGTGCGGGGGGCGGGGGAGACCCAGTACTTC. This translates into CASSHVRGAGETQYF.

Concerning this clonotype itself: Given the absence of the conserved phenylalanine or tryptophan at the CDR3 end, a read error is likely. The chain couples TRBV6-1 to TRBJ2-7; 14 nucleotides agree with TRBD2. Germline loops: CDR1 MNHNS, CDR2 SASEGT. This CDR3 is built from 16 residues. This chain's CDR3 is CVSSEEGLAGDYEQYY. CDR3 nucleotides: TGTGTCAGCAGTGAAGAGGGACTAGCGGGAGACTACGAGCAGTACTAC.

A note on this clonotype: Given the absence of the conserved phenylalanine or tryptophan at the CDR3 end, a read error is likely. V usage is TRBV12-3 or TRBV12-4 and J usage is TRBJ2-5; 8 bases map to TRBD2. The CDR3 loop spans 17 amino acids. V shed 2 bases, J shed 5 bases, and the junction held 13 bases outside the gene matches. The CDR3 bases are TGTGCCAGCAGTTTATACTCGGGACTAGTGGGGGGCGAGACCCAGTACCTC. Protein sequence: CASSLYSGLVGGETQYL.

The rearrangement joins TRBV11-2 to TRBJ2-5, with D possibly TRBD2 on 5 matching bases. From germline, CDR1 is SGHAT and CDR2 FQNNGV. The CDR3 sequence is 16 residues long. The V end lost 5 bases, the J end lost 4 bases, and 20 bases lay between the germline ends. CDR3 DNA sequence: TGTGCCAGCAGCCCAACCTTTTTAGCGAGAGCAGAGACCCAGTACTTC. Translating it yields CASSPTFLARAETQYF.

In regard to this clonotype: Mismatch with germline at one junction end may stem from a read error. The chain couples TRBV6-6 to TRBJ1-4; TRBD1 is a possible D gene (5 bases). CDR1 MNHNY and CDR2 SVGAGI come from the germline V gene (reference sequence). This CDR3 region has 17 residues. In DNA, the CDR3 is TGTGTCAGCAGTTACTCGGATCCAGAGGGGACTAATGAAAAACTGTTTTTT. Translation: CVSSYSDPEGTNEKLFF.

On this clonotype itself: The junction and the germline gene differ at one end; a read error may be behind it. The chain is built from TRBV4-3 and TRBJ2-1; D ambiguous. The CDR3 length is 16 residues. CDR1 LGHNA and CDR2 YSLEER come from the germline V gene. The DNA for the CDR3 is TGCACCAGCAGTCAAGATAGAGACACCCTATACAATGAGCAGTTCTTC. This gives the protein CTSSQDRDTLYNEQFF.

Note on this clonotype: The junction does not match germline at one end; this may be a read error. The rearrangement uses TRBV29-1 and TRBJ2-2; 8 nucleotides align to TRBD2. CDR1 and CDR2 from the germline V gene are SQVTM and ANQGSEA. The CDR3 covers 16 residues. CDR3 in DNA: TGCATCGTTGAAGCCGGGACTAGTGGGATAACCGGGGAGCTGTTTTTT. It specifies CIVEAGTSGITGELFF.

The chain couples TRBV6-6 to TRBJ1-1, with D perhaps TRBD1 (6 bases). The CDR3 extends over 13 amino acids. Germline V gives CDR1 MNHNY, CDR2 SVGAGI (reference sequence). Trimming left V 10 bases short and J 5 bases short, with 17 bases between. CDR3 sequence: CANSTGKTTEAFF. CDR3 DNA: TGTGCCAACAGCACAGGGAAGACTACTGAAGCTTTCTTT.

Of note for this clonotype: The germline gene is not matched at one end of the junction; a read error may be the cause. The J gene is TRBJ1-2, the V gene TRBV30, with 8 bases aligning to TRBD1. The CDR3 has 15 amino acids. Germline-derived CDR1 and CDR2 are GTSNPN and SVGIG (reference sequence). CDR3 residues: CACPGWTGSVEGYIF. As DNA, the CDR3 is TGTGCCTGCCCCGGCTGGACAGGGTCGGTGGAGGGCTACATCTTC.

This clonotype has just one count. The conserved phenylalanine or tryptophan normally closing the CDR3 is absent here, so this likely arose from a read error. The limits of the CDR3 on the DNA are not certain, so only TCRdb's listed CDR3 is given. The chain has TRBV11-3 and TRBJ2-1. Germline CDR1 and CDR2: SGHNT and YENEEA. The CDR3 is 14 residues long, ends included. CDR3 amino acids: CAGSLGVSNNEQFL.

This chain joins TRBV11-2 and TRBJ2-7; D remains ambiguous. CDR1 is SGHAT and CDR2 is FQNNGV in the germline V gene. The CDR3 totals 13 residues. V shed 6 bases and J shed 2 bases, with 11 bases lying between them. This chain's CDR3 is CASRSRNTYEQYF. CDR3 sequence (DNA): TGTGCCAGCAGGTCACGGAATACCTACGAGCAGTACTTC.

A remark on this clonotype: The junction differs from germline at one of its ends, possibly a read error. The chain employs TRBV11-2 and TRBJ2-7; no clear D. The CDR3 is made up of 15 amino acids. Germline CDR1 reads SGHAT; CDR2 reads FQNNGV. The DNA of the CDR3 is TGTGCCAGCAGCTCCGGACGGATTTACGCGCGTGAGCAATACTTC. Translating it yields CASSSGRIYAREQYF.

To note about this clonotype: The junction departs from the called germline gene at one end, perhaps through a read error. The rearrangement uses TRBV29-1 and TRBJ2-7; tentative D call: TRBD1 (6 bases). Germline V gene data show CDR1 as SQVTM and CDR2 as ANQGSEA. CDR3 length equals 12 residues. The CDR3, as DNA: TGCAGCAGTGGACAGACGGCCTACAAGCAGTACTTC. Its translation is CSSGQTAYKQYF.

Comments on this clonotype: The final CDR3 position lacks the conserved phenylalanine or tryptophan, pointing to a likely read error. The chain carries TRBV12-3 or TRBV12-4 and TRBJ1-1; D ambiguous. Trimming removed 6 bases from V and 6 bases from J, with 11 bases in between. The CDR3 has 12 amino acids. CDR3 DNA: TGTGCCAGCAGGTGTGTGACGGCTGAAGCTTTCATT. Protein sequence: CASRCVTAEAFI.

The chain combines TRBV12-5 with TRBJ2-3, with 10 bases identical to TRBD2. There are 16 residues in the CDR3. Losses at the gene ends were 8 bases for V and 12 bases for J; bases not matched to a gene: 20. Per germline, CDR1 LGHNT and CDR2 FRNRAP. This CDR3 reads CASSLTSGISLGTQYF. The CDR3 bases are TGTGCTAGTAGTCTAACTAGCGGGATCTCTTTGGGTACACAGTATTTT.